Below are 8 T cell receptor beta chains sequenced from a single sample in a study of blood T cell repertoires in COVID-19 (dated by TCRdb to between 2020 and 2021). Library creation used the immunoSEQ multiplex PCR assay. TCRdb stores this immuneACCESS table with in-frame sequences only. Part of the clones is absent; in the studies checked, under half of the shortfall reflects unresolved V genes, and no reason is known for the rest. The sample includes around 390,000 clones, with 87% observed a single time. The top ten clonotypes cover 10% of the sample. Sequenced: PBMCs or T cells enriched from blood (not recorded which). These receptors were obtained from a woman aged 45 to 65 who had recovered from COVID-19.

The rearrangement uses TRBV29-1 and TRBJ2-3; 10 bases line up with TRBD2. V was clipped by 5 bases and J by 1 base; unmatched bases: 3. The CDR3 totals 14 residues. Germline V CDR1 and CDR2: SQVTM, ANQGSEA. Written as DNA, the CDR3 is TGCAGCGTTCAAACTAGCGGGGGCACAGATACGCAGTATTTT. This sequence encodes CSVQTSGGTDTQYF.

The rearrangement links TRBV3-1 (or the pseudogene TRBV3-2) to TRBJ1-2, with D hard to call. Trimming removed 1 base at V and 14 bases at J, with 14 bases between. Germline loops: CDR1 LGHDT, CDR2 YNNKEL (reference sequence). This CDR3 is 12 amino acids long. CDR3 residues: CASSQGPESRTF. As DNA, the CDR3 is TGTGCCAGCAGCCAAGGCCCTGAGTCGCGAACCTTC.

This rearrangement joins TRBV6-5 to TRBJ1-1; D is unclear. Trimming took 6 bases from V and 0 from J, leaving 11 bases between them. The CDR3 covers 14 residues. Looked up from germline, CDR1 is MNHEY and CDR2 is SVGAGI. The CDR3 loop reads CASRGRSMNTEAFF. The CDR3 DNA reads TGTGCCAGCAGGGGGAGGAGCATGAACACTGAAGCTTTCTTT.

The chain carries TRBV3-1 (or the pseudogene TRBV3-2) and TRBJ2-1; TRBD1 matches at 9 bases. V shed 7 bases and J 4 bases; nucleotides not matched to a gene: 5. This CDR3 spans 14 amino acids. In germline, CDR1 is LGHDT, CDR2 YNNKEL (reference sequence). The DNA of the CDR3 is TGTGCCAGCAACAGGGGGCGCGGTTACAATGAGCAGTTCTTC. It translates to CASNRGRGYNEQFF.

The chain is built from TRBV19 and TRBJ2-1; 7 bases fit TRBD2. Trimming at V came to 7 bases and at J to 0 bases, leaving 3 bases not matched to a gene. The CDR3 extends over 14 amino acids. Per germline, CDR1 LNHDA and CDR2 SQIVND (reference sequence). CDR3 in DNA: TGTGCCAGTACTCGGGGGGACTCCTACAATGAGCAGTTCTTC. This translates into CASTRGDSYNEQFF.

The chain carries TRBV4-3 and TRBJ1-2; the match to TRBD1 covers 7 bases. CDR3 length equals 16 residues. Per germline, CDR1 LGHNA and CDR2 YSLEER. J was trimmed by 8 bases and V by 0 bases; bases with no gene match: 12. CDR3 nucleotide sequence: TGCGCCAGCAGCCAAGATATTTATGAGGGGGCGGTCGGCTACACCTTC. This sequence encodes CASSQDIYEGAVGYTF.

This rearrangement joins TRBV7-2 to TRBJ2-5; 13 bases map to TRBD2. Germline-derived CDR1 and CDR2 are SGHTA and FQGNSA. Trimming took 8 bases from V and 4 from J; bases not matched to a gene: 10. The CDR3 extends over 16 amino acids. CDR3 sequence reads: CASSPRTSGGRETQYF. The CDR3 DNA reads TGTGCCAGCTCACCACGGACTAGCGGGGGACGAGAGACCCAGTACTTC.

This clone occurred once. J is TRBJ1-6 and V is TRBV3-1 (or the pseudogene TRBV3-2); D gene unclear. V was cut by 2 bases and J by 7 bases, with 15 bases left in between. The germline V gene has CDR1 LGHDT and CDR2 YNNKEL (reference sequence). There are 16 residues in the CDR3. This CDR3 reads CASSQSGRTGNSPLHF. The CDR3 DNA follows: TGTGCCAGCAGCCAATCCGGACGGACGGGAAATTCACCCCTCCACTTT.